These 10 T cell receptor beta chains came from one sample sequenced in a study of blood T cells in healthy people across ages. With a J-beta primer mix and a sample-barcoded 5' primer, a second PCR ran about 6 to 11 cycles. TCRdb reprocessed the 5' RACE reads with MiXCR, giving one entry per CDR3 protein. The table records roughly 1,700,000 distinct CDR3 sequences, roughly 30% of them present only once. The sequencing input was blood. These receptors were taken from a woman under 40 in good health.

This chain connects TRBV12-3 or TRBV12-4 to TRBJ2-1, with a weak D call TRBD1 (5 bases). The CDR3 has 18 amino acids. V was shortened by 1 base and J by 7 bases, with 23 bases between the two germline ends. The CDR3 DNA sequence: TGTGCCAGCAGTTTAGAGGCCAAAGCGAACCCATCAGGGAATGAGCAGTTCTTC. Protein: CASSLEAKANPSGNEQFF.

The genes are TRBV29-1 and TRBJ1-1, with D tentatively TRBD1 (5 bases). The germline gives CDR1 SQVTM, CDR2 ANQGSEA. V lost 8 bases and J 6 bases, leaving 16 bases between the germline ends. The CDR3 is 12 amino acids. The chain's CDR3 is CSSASGGSEAFF. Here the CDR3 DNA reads TGCAGCTCAGCCTCGGGGGGATCTGAAGCTTTCTTT.

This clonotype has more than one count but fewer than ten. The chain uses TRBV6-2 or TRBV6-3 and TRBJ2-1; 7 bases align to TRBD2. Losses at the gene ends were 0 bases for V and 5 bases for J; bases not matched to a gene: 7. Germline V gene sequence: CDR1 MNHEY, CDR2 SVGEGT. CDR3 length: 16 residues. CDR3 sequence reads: CASSYSKLARDNEQFF. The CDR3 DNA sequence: TGTGCCAGCAGTTACTCGAAACTAGCGAGGGACAATGAGCAGTTCTTC.

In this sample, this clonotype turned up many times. The CDR3 reads CASSPQRTVVKNIQYF. The CDR3 DNA follows: TGTGCCAGCAGTCCTCAACGGACAGTCGTCAAAAACATTCAGTACTTC. The V and J genes are TRBV2 and TRBJ2-4, with D possibly matching TRBD1 (6 bases). In germline, CDR1 is SNHLY, CDR2 FYNNEI. This CDR3 is built from 16 residues. Deletions cut 5 bases from V and 3 bases from J, with 17 bases between.

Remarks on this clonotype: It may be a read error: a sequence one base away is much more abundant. The CDR3 region is CTTSRYQGETQYF. The CDR3 coding sequence is TGTACCACCAGCAGATATCAGGGGGAGACCCAGTACTTC. The rearrangement joins TRBV15 to TRBJ2-4, with D possibly matching TRBD1 (6 bases). The end of the DNA aligns better with TRBJ2-5, so the J call may be wrong. This CDR3 has 13 residues. Germline CDR1 and CDR2: LNHNV and YYDKDF (reference sequence).

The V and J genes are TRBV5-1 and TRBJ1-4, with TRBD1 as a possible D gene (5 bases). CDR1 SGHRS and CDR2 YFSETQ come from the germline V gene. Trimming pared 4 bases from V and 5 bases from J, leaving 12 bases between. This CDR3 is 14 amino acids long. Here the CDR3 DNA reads TGCGCCAGCAGCGGGATGGAGGGGAATGAAAAACTGTTTTTT. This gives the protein CASSGMEGNEKLFF.

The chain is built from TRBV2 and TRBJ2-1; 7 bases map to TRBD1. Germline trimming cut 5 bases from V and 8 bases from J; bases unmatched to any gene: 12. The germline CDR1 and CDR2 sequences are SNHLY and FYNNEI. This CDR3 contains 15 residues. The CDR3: CASSPRQGTYDEQFF. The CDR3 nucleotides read TGTGCCAGCAGTCCCAGACAGGGAACTTACGATGAGCAGTTCTTC.

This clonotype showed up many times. The CDR3 region is CSVGVGDETQYF. The CDR3 nucleotides read TGCAGTGTGGGGGTAGGGGATGAGACCCAGTACTTC. This chain links TRBV29-1 with TRBJ2-5; D tentatively reads TRBD1 or TRBD2 (5 bases each). The CDR3 covers 12 residues. CDR1 and CDR2 (germline): SQVTM, ANQGSEA.

CDR3 residues: CSARDRKGTYEQYF. CDR3 nucleotides: TGCAGTGCTAGAGATCGGAAGGGGACCTACGAGCAGTACTTC. The chain couples TRBV20-1 to TRBJ2-7; the D gene is possibly TRBD1 (5 bases). Trimming removed 0 bases at V and 2 bases at J, with 11 bases between. The CDR3 totals 14 residues. In germline, CDR1 is DFQATT, CDR2 SNEGSKA (reference sequence).

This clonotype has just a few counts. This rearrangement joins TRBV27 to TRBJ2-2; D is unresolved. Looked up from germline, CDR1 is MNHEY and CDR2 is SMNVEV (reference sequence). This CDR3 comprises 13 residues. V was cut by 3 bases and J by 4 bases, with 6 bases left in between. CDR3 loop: CASSFSATGELFF. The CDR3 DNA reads TGTGCCAGCAGTTTTTCAGCCACCGGGGAGCTGTTTTTT.